This T cell receptor (beta chain) was found in a study of blood T cell repertoires in COVID-19. For the study at large: Spain, Italy and the United States supplied samples that represented acute and convalescent COVID-19. Sample material is recorded as cDNA or gDNA derived from T cells, B-cell-depleted T cells, or PBMCs.

In the authors' methods: For nucleated cells, counts were estimated from reference gene primer amplification. This table comes from immunoSEQ multiplex PCR, and its TCRdb copy is limited to in-frame clones, with some not included. V, J and clone size were drawn from that table, and D and trimming were deduced from the DNA. The sample holds approximately 85,000 clones, about nine tenths seen once. The specimen sequenced was peripheral blood. The receptor's source is a man aged 45 to 65 with active or convalescent COVID-19.

CDR3 in amino acids: CASSWVGQSGGNQPQHF. In DNA, the CDR3 is TGTGCCAGCAGCTGGGTGGGACAATCCGGAGGCAATCAGCCCCAGCATTTT. The gene calls are TRBV5-8 and TRBJ1-5, with a weak D call TRBD1 (6 bases). V lost 3 bases to trimming and J lost 2 bases, with 18 bases between them. The CDR3 has 17 residues. From germline, CDR1 is SGHTS and CDR2 YDEGEE.